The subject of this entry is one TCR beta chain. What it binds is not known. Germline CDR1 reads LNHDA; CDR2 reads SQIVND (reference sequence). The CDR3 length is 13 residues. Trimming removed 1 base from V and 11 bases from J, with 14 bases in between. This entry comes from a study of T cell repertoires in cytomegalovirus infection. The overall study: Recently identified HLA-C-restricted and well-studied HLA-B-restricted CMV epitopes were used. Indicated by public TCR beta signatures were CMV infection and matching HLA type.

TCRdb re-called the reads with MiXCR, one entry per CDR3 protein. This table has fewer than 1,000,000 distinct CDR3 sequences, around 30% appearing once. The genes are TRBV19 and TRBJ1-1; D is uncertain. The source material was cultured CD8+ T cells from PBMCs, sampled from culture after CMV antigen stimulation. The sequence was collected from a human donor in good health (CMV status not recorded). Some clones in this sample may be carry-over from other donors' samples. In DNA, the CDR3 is TGTGCCAGTAGTATAGCTGGGGATATAAGGGCTTTCTTT. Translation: CASSIAGDIRAFF.